This T cell receptor beta chain comes out of a study of T cell responses to AZD1222 COVID-19 vaccine. Germline assignment: CDR1 SEHNR and CDR2 FQNEAQ (reference sequence). The CDR3 spans 15 residues. V was clipped by 5 bases and J by 0 bases, with 13 bases between them. The protocol was immunoSEQ multiplex PCR, while the TCRdb copy is restricted to in-frame clones and leaves out a portion. The data contain 100,000 to 150,000 clones, about 92% of them seen just once; the ten biggest clones take up around 4.5%. Points on this clone: The target antigen is unknown.

Points from the study as a whole: Clonal diversity was possibly underestimated, and the donors were mostly white British, with more females. Researchers report vaccine-associated CD4 TCRs spanning spike, with dominance at 160-218 and 743-854. Reportedly, nearly half the spike-specific TCRs target unmutated variant regions.

The TCR comes from an adult in good health. Material: peripheral blood, obtained on day 0 of MenACWY control vaccination. The chain has TRBV7-9 and TRBJ1-1; tentative D call: TRBD1 (5 bases). CDR3 sequence reads: CASSIRDLLNTEAFF. CDR3 bases: TGTGCCAGCAGCATTCGGGACCTACTGAACACTGAAGCTTTCTTT.